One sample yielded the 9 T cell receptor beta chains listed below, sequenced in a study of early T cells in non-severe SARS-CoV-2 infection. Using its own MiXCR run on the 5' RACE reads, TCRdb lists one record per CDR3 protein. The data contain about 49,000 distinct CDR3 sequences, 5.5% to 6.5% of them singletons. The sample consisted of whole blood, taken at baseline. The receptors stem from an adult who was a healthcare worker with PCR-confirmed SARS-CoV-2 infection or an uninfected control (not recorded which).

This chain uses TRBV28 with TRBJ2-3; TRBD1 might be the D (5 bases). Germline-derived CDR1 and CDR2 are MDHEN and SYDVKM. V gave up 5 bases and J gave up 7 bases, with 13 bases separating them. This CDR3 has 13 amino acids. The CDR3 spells CASSAQGLYTQYF. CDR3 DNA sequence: TGTGCCAGCAGTGCCCAGGGCTTATATACGCAGTATTTT.

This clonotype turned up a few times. CDR3 in amino acids: CSAFSGGYNEQFF. The DNA for the CDR3 is TGCAGTGCTTTCAGCGGGGGGTACAATGAGCAGTTCTTC. V usage is TRBV20-1 and J usage is TRBJ2-1; 9 bases line up with TRBD2. This CDR3 contains 13 residues. Unmatched junction bases numbered 3, after V lost 5 bases and J lost 4 bases. Germline CDR1 DFQATT, CDR2 SNEGSKA (reference sequence).

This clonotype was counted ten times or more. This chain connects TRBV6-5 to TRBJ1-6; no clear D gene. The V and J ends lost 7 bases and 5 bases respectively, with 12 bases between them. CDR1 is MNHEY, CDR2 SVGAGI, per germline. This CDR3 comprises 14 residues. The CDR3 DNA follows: TGTGCCAGCAACAAAGGTGGCAATAATTCACCCCTCCACTTT. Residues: CASNKGGNNSPLHF.

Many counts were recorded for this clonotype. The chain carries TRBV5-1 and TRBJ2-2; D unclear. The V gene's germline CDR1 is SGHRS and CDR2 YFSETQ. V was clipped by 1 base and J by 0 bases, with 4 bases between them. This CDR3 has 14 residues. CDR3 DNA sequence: TGCGCCAGCAGCTTGATCCCGAACACCGGGGAGCTGTTTTTT. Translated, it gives CASSLIPNTGELFF.

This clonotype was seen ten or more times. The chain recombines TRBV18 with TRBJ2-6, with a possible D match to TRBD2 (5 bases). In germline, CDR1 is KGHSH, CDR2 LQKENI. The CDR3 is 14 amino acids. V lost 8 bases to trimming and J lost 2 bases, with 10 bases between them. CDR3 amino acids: CASGRGTGANVLTF. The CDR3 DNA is TGTGCCAGCGGGAGAGGGACTGGGGCCAACGTCCTGACTTTC.

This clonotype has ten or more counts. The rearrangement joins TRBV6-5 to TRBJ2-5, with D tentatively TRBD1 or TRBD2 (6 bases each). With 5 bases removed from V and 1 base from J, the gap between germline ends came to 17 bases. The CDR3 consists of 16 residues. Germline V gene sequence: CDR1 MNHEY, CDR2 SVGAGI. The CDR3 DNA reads TGTGCCAGCAGTAGGGGGGACGGTACCCTCCAAGAGACCCAGTACTTC. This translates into CASSRGDGTLQETQYF.

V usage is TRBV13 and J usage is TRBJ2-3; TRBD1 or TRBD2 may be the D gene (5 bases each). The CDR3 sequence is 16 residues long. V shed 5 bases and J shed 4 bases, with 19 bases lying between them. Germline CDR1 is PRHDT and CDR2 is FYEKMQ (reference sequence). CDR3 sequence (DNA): TGTGCCAGCAGCCTGTCCGGGGCCGGTAGGGCAGATACGCAGTATTTT. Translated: CASSLSGAGRADTQYF.

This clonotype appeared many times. The CDR3 region has the DNA TGTGCCAGCAAAGACAGGGTCACCGGGGAGCTGTTTTTT. It translates to CASKDRVTGELFF. The chain joins TRBV7-2 to TRBJ2-2; 7 nucleotides match TRBD1. This CDR3 has 13 residues. Germline CDR1 and CDR2: SGHTA and FQGNSA. Trimming took 7 bases from V and 4 from J; bases not matched to a gene: 3.

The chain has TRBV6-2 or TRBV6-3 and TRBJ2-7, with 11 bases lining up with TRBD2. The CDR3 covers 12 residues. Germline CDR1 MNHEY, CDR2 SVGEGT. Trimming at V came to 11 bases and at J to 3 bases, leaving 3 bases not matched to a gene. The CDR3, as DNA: TGTGCCTCTAGCGGGGGGATCTACGAGCAGTACTTC. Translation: CASSGGIYEQYF.